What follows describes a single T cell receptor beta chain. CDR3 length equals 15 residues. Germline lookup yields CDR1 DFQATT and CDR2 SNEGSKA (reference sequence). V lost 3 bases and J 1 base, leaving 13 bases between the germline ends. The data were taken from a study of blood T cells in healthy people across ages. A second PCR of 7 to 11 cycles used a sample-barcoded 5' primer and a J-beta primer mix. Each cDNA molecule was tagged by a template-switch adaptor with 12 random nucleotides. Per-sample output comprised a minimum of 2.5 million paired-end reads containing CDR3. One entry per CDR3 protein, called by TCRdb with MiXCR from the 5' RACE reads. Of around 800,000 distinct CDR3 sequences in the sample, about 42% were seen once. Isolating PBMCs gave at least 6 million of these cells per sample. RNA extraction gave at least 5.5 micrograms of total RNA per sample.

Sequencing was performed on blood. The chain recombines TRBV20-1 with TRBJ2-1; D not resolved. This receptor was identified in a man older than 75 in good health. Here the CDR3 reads CSARQRTPSYNEQFF. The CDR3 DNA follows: TGCAGTGCTAGGCAGCGAACGCCGTCCTACAATGAGCAGTTCTTC.